Each of the 20 T cell receptor beta chains below was sequenced from the same sample in a study of blood T cell repertoires in COVID-19. TCRdb keeps only in-frame clones here, not all; method: immunoSEQ multiplex PCR. The sample has 200,000 to 250,000 clones; roughly 86% are singletons. Sequenced sample: peripheral blood. The receptors stem from a woman aged 50 to 60 with active or convalescent COVID-19.

This clone was seen once. The chain carries TRBV6-5 and TRBJ2-2; no clear D. CDR3 length equals 10 residues. The germline CDR1 and CDR2 sequences are MNHEY and SVGAGI. Trimming took off 8 bases at V and 6 bases at J, with 4 bases between the two ends. The CDR3 DNA follows: TGTGCCAGCCGGGCCGGGGAGCTGTTTTTT. It yields the protein CASRAGELFF.

This clone occurred a few times. The rearrangement links TRBV9 to TRBJ1-1, with 7 bases identical to TRBD1. The CDR3 spans 12 residues. Germline loops: CDR1 SGDLS, CDR2 YYNGEE. The V and J ends lost 1 base and 10 bases, in that order; junction bases with no gene match: 4. The CDR3 DNA follows: TGTGCCAGCAGCGTAACCGGGACAGCAGCTTTCTTT. It encodes CASSVTGTAAFF.

J is TRBJ2-7 and V is TRBV18; a weak D match, TRBD1 (6 bases). The V and J ends lost 5 bases and 3 bases respectively, with 14 bases between them. CDR1 and CDR2 from the germline V gene are KGHSH and LQKENI. The CDR3 length is 14 residues. The DNA for the CDR3 is TGTGCCAGCTCAGGACAGAGGCAGGACTACGAGCAGTACTTC. This codes for CASSGQRQDYEQYF.

This chain joins TRBV19 and TRBJ1-6; TRBD1 is a possible D gene (6 bases). Trimming took off 5 bases at V and 7 bases at J, with 9 bases between the two ends. The CDR3 is made up of 13 amino acids. Germline V lookup: CDR1 LNHDA, CDR2 SQIVND (reference sequence). The chain's CDR3 is CASSHRENSPLHF. The DNA for the CDR3 is TGTGCCAGTAGTCACAGGGAAAATTCACCCCTCCACTTT.

The V gene is TRBV5-1, the J gene TRBJ2-5; 8 bases are shared with TRBD2. This CDR3 is built from 14 residues. The trim removed 5 bases at V and 0 bases at J, leaving 3 bases unmatched. CDR1 SGHRS and CDR2 YFSETQ come from the germline V gene. The CDR3 DNA reads TGCGCCAGCAGTAGCGGGAAAAACCAAGAGACCCAGTACTTC. Translating gives CASSSGKNQETQYF.

Only a few counts were recorded for this clone. The chain couples TRBV7-3 to TRBJ1-6; perhaps TRBD1 as D (5 bases). The CDR3 sequence is 15 residues long. The V end lost 1 base, the J end lost 10 bases, and 14 bases lay between the germline ends. Germline lookup yields CDR1 SGHTA and CDR2 FQGTGA. CDR3 region: CASSLRSQGNSPLHF. The CDR3 bases are TGTGCCAGCAGCTTAAGATCGCAGGGCAACTCACCCCTCCACTTT.

The V call is TRBV28, the J call TRBJ2-2, with a tentative D call TRBD2 (5 bases). Germline V lookup: CDR1 MDHEN, CDR2 SYDVKM. This CDR3 is built from 14 residues. V was cut by 0 bases and J by 3 bases, with 5 bases left in between. The CDR3 DNA reads as TGTGCCAGCAGTTTATGGCGGGACACCGGGGAGCTGTTTTTT. Amino acid sequence: CASSLWRDTGELFF. The variable domain in full, with the rest retrieved from reference TRBV28 and TRBJ2-2, is DVKVTQSSRYLVKRTGEKVFLECVQDMDHENMFWYRQDPGLGLRLIYFSYDVKMKEKGDIPEGYSVSREKKERFSLILESASTNQTSMYLCASSLWRDTGELFFGEGSRLTVL.

The CDR3 DNA follows: TGCGCCAGCAGCCAAGAGCCTAGCGGGACTATCGGGGAGCTGTTTTTT. Its translation is CASSQEPSGTIGELFF. The chain links TRBV4-1 to TRBJ2-2; 9 bases line up with TRBD2. The CDR3 totals 16 residues. Germline trimming cut 0 bases from V and 7 bases from J; bases unmatched to any gene: 6. Germline-derived CDR1 and CDR2 are MGHRA and YSYEKL.

CDR3 residues: CASSPNPGQGGRLGMNTEAFF. The CDR3 DNA is TGTGCCAGCAGCCCCAACCCGGGACAGGGAGGGAGGTTGGGCATGAACACTGAAGCTTTCTTT. The chain uses TRBV6-6 and TRBJ1-1, with 9 bases matching TRBD1. This CDR3 comprises 21 residues. The germline CDR1 and CDR2 sequences are MNHNY and SVGAGI (reference sequence). J lost 0 bases, V lost 6 bases, and 23 bases had no gene match.

The chain has TRBV30 and TRBJ2-5, with TRBD2 matching over 13 bases. The trim removed 7 bases at V and 1 base at J, leaving 6 bases unmatched. Germline CDR1 is GTSNPN and CDR2 is SVGIG (reference sequence). CDR3 length: 15 residues. The CDR3 spells CASGGLAGPQETQYF. CDR3 nucleotides: TGTGCCTCTGGGGGACTAGCGGGACCCCAAGAGACCCAGTACTTC.

The rearrangement links TRBV27 to TRBJ1-2, with 8 bases fitting TRBD1. Germline CDR1 and CDR2: MNHEY and SMNVEV (reference sequence). Germline trimming cut 4 bases from V and 7 bases from J; bases unmatched to any gene: 5. This CDR3 has 13 amino acids. CDR3 nucleotides: TGTGCCAGCAGTTGGACAGGGTTAGGTGGCTACACCTTC. Translated, it gives CASSWTGLGGYTF.

The chain carries TRBV4-2 and TRBJ2-2; TRBD1 matches 8 bases. This CDR3 has 15 amino acids. With 2 bases clipped from V and 7 bases from J, the junction kept 6 bases outside the gene matches. CDR1 and CDR2 (germline): LGHNA, YNFKEQ. This chain's CDR3 is CASSQQDRAGGELFF. The CDR3, as DNA: TGTGCCAGCAGCCAACAGGACAGGGCTGGCGGGGAGCTGTTTTTT.

With regard to this clone: Other DNA sequences in the sample encode the same CDR3. V gene TRBV2 combines with J gene TRBJ2-2; 7 nucleotides align to TRBD1. Unmatched junction bases numbered 3, after V lost 4 bases and J lost 1 base. Germline assignment: CDR1 SNHLY and CDR2 FYNNEI. The CDR3 contains 15 residues. The CDR3 DNA reads as TGTGCCAGCAGTGGACAGGGTAGGAACACCGGGGAGCTGTTTTTT. It encodes CASSGQGRNTGELFF.

V and J are TRBV9 and TRBJ2-7; TRBD1 matches at 7 bases. The CDR3 is 14 amino acids. CDR1 SGDLS and CDR2 YYNGEE come from the germline V gene. V lost 0 bases, J lost 3 bases, and 3 bases stayed unmatched. CDR3 DNA: TGTGCCAGCAGCGTAGACTCAGGGGGCTACGAGCAGTACTTC. It is translated as CASSVDSGGYEQYF.

The chain employs TRBV6-5 and TRBJ2-7; 12 bases match TRBD1. The V segment lost 8 bases and the J segment 4 bases; nucleotides outside the gene matches: 9. This CDR3 spans 15 amino acids. Germline CDR1 reads MNHEY; CDR2 reads SVGAGI. CDR3 bases: TGTGCCAGCCGCGTTGGGACAGGGGGCCAGTACGAGCAGTACGTC. Translating gives CASRVGTGGQYEQYV.

The CDR3 loop reads CASSGDGGTEAFF. The CDR3 DNA is TGTGCCAGCTCCGGGGACGGGGGCACTGAAGCTTTCTTT. The chain couples TRBV18 to TRBJ1-1, with D maybe TRBD1 (5 bases). Germline assignment: CDR1 KGHSH and CDR2 LQKENI. The CDR3 covers 13 residues. Trimming left V 6 bases short and J 4 bases short, with 12 bases between.

V is TRBV5-1 and J is TRBJ2-3; D is perhaps TRBD2 (6 bases). The germline V gene encodes CDR1 SGHRS and CDR2 YFSETQ. The CDR3 has 16 residues. The V gene lost 0 bases and the J gene lost 1 base, with 12 bases spanning the gap. In nucleotides, the CDR3 is TGCGCCAGCAGCTTGGTTGGCGGGATGGGCACAGATACGCAGTATTTT. Amino acid sequence: CASSLVGGMGTDTQYF.

The V call is TRBV7-9, the J call TRBJ1-6, with TRBD1 matching 8 bases. V was clipped by 3 bases and J by 10 bases; unmatched bases: 14. CDR3 length equals 17 residues. Germline lookup yields CDR1 SEHNR and CDR2 FQNEAQ (reference sequence). The CDR3 bases are TGTGCCAGCAGCTTTGTCCAGGGGGCTGATCAACGATCACCCCTCCACTTT. Its translation is CASSFVQGADQRSPLHF.

The chain employs TRBV7-2 and TRBJ2-1; TRBD2 matches 8 bases. CDR1 and CDR2 (germline): SGHTA, FQGNSA. The J segment lost 4 bases and the V segment lost 2 bases, leaving 4 bases of the junction unmatched. There are 15 residues in the CDR3. The CDR3 DNA sequence: TGTGCCAGCAGCTTACTCGGGGGGGGATACAATGAGCAGTTCTTC. Residues: CASSLLGGGYNEQFF. Looking up the rest from reference TRBV7-2 and TRBJ2-1 gives the full variable domain: GAGVSQSPSNKVTEKGKDVELRCDPISGHTALYWYRQSLGQGLEFLIYFQGNSAPDKSGLPSDRFSAERTGGSVSTLTIQRTQQEDSAVYLCASSLLGGGYNEQFFGPGTRLTVL.

There are a few counts of this clone. The V and J genes are TRBV10-2 and TRBJ1-6; D remains unclear. In germline, CDR1 is WSHSY, CDR2 SAAADI. The CDR3 runs to 13 residues. V was clipped by 2 bases and J by 7 bases, with 6 bases between them. The CDR3 DNA sequence: TGCGCCAGCAGTGAGACAGAAAATTCACCCCTCCACTTT. It codes for CASSETENSPLHF.